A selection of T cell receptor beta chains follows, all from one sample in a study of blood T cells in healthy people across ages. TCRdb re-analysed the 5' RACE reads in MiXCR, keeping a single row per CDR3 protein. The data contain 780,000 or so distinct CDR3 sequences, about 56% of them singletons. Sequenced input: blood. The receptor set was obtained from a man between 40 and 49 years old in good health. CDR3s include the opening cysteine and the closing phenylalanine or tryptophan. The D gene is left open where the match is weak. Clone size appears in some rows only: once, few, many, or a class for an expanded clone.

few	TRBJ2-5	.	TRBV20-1	TGCAGTGCGAGGAGGGTTATGGACCAAGAGACCCAGTACTTC	CSARRVMDQETQYF
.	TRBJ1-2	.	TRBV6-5	TGTGCCAGCAGTTACCGCGGCGGGGGCAGAGGCTATGGCTACACCTTC	CASSYRGGGRGYGYTF
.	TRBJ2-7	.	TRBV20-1	TGCAGTGCTATGGGGGAGTGCCTCATCCATGAGCAGTACTTC	CSAMGECLIHEQYF
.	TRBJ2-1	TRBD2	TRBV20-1	TGCAGTGCTCCTTCTACTAGCGGTGAGCAGTTCTTC	CSAPSTSGEQFF
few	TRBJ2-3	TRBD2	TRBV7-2	TGTGCCAGCAGCTCCCCACCTGGCGGGGGAGATACGCAGTATTTT	CASSSPPGGGDTQYF
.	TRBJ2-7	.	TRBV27	TGTGCCAGCAGATCGTCAGAGTCCTACGAGCAGTACTTC	CASRSSESYEQYF
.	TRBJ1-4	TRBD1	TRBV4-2	TGTGCCAGCAGCCAACCCTACCCGGGACAGGAGAATGAAAAACTGTTTTTT	CASSQPYPGQENEKLFF
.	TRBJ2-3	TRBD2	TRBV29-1	TGCAGCATCCAACTAGCGGGAGGGCCAGATACGCAGTATTTT	CSIQLAGGPDTQYF
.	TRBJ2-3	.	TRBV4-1	TGCGCCAGCAGCCAAGACCCGGGTCCCACAGATACGCAGTATTTT	CASSQDPGPTDTQYF
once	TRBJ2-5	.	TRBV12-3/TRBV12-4	TGTGCCAGCAGTTTAGCGATTCAGGGGCGGGACAATGAGCAGTACTTC	CASSLAIQGRDNEQYF
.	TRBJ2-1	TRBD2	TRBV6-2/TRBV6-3	TGTGCCAGCAGTTACCAGAGTAGCGGGATACGCTCCTACAATGAGCAGTTCTTC	CASSYQSSGIRSYNEQFF
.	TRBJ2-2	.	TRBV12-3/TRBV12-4	TGTGCCAGCCGAGACGGGGGTATCCGGGCCGGGGAGCTGTTTTTT	CASRDGGIRAGELFF
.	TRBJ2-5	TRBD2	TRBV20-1	TGCAGTGCTCGGGCGGGGACTAGCGGGAGAAATGAGCAGTACTTC	CSARAGTSGRNEQYF
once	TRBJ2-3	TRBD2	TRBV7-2	TGTGCCAGCATCCAACTAGCGGGGGCCCGCACAGATACGCAGTATTTT	CASIQLAGARTDTQYF
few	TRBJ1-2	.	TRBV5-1	TGCGCCAGCAGCTTGATTGACCGAGATGGCTACACCTTC	CASSLIDRDGYTF
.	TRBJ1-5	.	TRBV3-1	TGTGCCAGCAGCCAAGGTGGTGCGAGGCAGCCCCAGCATTTT	CASSQGGARQPQHF
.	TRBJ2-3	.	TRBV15	TGTGCCACCAGCAGCTCACGGTTCACAGATACGCAGTATTTT	CATSSSRFTDTQYF
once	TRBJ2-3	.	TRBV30	TGTGCCTGGAGTGTAGGGGTGCTCACAGATACGCAGTATTTT	CAWSVGVLTDTQYF
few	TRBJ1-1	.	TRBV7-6	TGTGCCAGCAGCTTGAGGAGGTCAGGGTCCCCTCGAAACACTGAAGCTTTCTTT	CASSLRRSGSPRNTEAFF
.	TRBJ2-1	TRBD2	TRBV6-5	TGTGCCGGCAGTTTCCCCGGGACTAGTGGCAATGAGCAGTTCTTC	CAGSFPGTSGNEQFF
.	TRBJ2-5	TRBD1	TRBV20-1	TGCAGCAGTGGGAGAGCTGGGACAGCCCAAGAGACCCAGTACTTC	CSSGRAGTAQETQYF
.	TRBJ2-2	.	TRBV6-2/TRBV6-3	TGTGCCAGCCGGGACACGAACACCGGGGAGCTGTTTTTT	CASRDTNTGELFF
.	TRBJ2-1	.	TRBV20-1	TGCAGTGCTAGAGCCGGCGCTTGGGGGAGTAACGAGCAGTTCTTC	CSARAGAWGSNEQFF
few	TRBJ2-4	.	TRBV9	TGTGCCAGCAGCCCCAGGGTTGAGGCTGAAAACATTCAGTACTTC	CASSPRVEAENIQYF
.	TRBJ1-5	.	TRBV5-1	TGCGCCAGCAGCCTGGGGGACAAGAGTAGCAATCAGCCCCAGCATTTT	CASSLGDKSSNQPQHF
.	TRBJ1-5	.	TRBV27	TGTGCCAGCGGGGGACGGGGCAATCAGCCCCAGCATTTT	CASGGRGNQPQHF
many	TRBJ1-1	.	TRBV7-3	TGTGCCAGCAGCTCCTTTATGAACACTGAAGCTTTCTTT	CASSSFMNTEAFF
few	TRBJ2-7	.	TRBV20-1	TGCAGTGCTAGAGTCCGGGGACCAAGCTCCTACGAGCAGTACTTC	CSARVRGPSSYEQYF
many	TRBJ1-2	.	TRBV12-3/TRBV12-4	TGTGCCAGCAGCTTAGGAAGTGGCTACACCTTC	CASSLGSGYTF
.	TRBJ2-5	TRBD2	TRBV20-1	TGCAGTGCTAGAGACTGGCGGGGGGGACCAAAAGAGACCCAGTACTTC	CSARDWRGGPKETQYF
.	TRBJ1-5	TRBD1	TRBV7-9	TGTGCCAGCAGCTTAGGGGCAGGGGGCTCTGGCAATCAGCCCCAGCATTTT	CASSLGAGGSGNQPQHF
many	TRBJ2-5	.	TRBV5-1	TGCGCCAGCAGCTTGGGCCAGGAGTACAATGAGCAGTACTTC	CASSLGQEYNEQYF
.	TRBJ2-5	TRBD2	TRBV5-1	TGCGCCAGCAGCTTGGGTGTTCTAAGCGGGGAGAAAAAAGAGACCCAGTACTTC	CASSLGVLSGEKKETQYF
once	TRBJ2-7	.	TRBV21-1	TGTGCCAGCAGGGGATGGGTGGGCTCCGAGCAGTACTTC	CASRGWVGSEQYF
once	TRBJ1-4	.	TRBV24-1	TGTGCCACCCCGATAAAACTGTTTTTT	CATPIKLFF
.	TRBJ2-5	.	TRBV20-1	TGCAGTGCTCCTAAGTCCCACGGGGAGACCCAGTACTTC	CSAPKSHGETQYF
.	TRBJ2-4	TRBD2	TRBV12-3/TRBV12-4	TGTGCCAGCAGCCCCCAAACCGGGACTAGCGGTAGGAACATTCAGTACTTC	CASSPQTGTSGRNIQYF
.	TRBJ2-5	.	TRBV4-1	TGCGCCAGCAGCCAAGATTTGTTGGGGGCCCCCAGGGAGACCCAGTACTTC	CASSQDLLGAPRETQYF
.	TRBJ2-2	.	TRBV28	TGTGCCAGCAGTCCCAGTGGGGACGGGGAGCTGTTTTTT	CASSPSGDGELFF
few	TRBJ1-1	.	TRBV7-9	TGTGCCAGCAGCTTTGGCAGGGACACTGAAGCTTTCTTT	CASSFGRDTEAFF
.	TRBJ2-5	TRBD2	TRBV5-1	TGCGCCAGCAGCCAGCGGGGCGAAGAGACCCAGTACTTC	CASSQRGEETQYF
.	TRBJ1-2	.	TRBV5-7	TGTGCCAGCAGCTTCGACAGGCGTTTCCTCTATGGCTACACCTTC	CASSFDRRFLYGYTF
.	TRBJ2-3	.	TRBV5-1	TGCGCCAGCAGCTTATCGAGGACCCTGACAGATACGCAGTATTTT	CASSLSRTLTDTQYF
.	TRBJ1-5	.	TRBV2	TGTGCCAGCAGTGAACGCGGGTTTGGATTAAGCAATCAGCCCCAGCATTTT	CASSERGFGLSNQPQHF
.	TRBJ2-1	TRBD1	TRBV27	TGTGCCAGCCGAAGGGGGCGAAACTCCAATGAGCAGTTCTTC	CASRRGRNSNEQFF
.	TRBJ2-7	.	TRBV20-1	TGCAGTGCTAGCGGGAGTAGGAGGGACGAGCAGTACTTC	CSASGSRRDEQYF
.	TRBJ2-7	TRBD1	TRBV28	TGTGCCAGCAGTCGCCCCGGGACAGCAACGGAGCAGTACTTC	CASSRPGTATEQYF
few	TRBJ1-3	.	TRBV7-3	TGTGCCAGCAGCTTAAGCGGTCCTTACTCTGGAAACACCATATATTTT	CASSLSGPYSGNTIYF
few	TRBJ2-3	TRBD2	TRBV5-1	TGCGCCAGCAGTTTAGCGGGAGTAGAGGGGGATACGCAGTATTTT	CASSLAGVEGDTQYF
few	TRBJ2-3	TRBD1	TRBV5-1	TGCGCCAGCAGCCTCCGAGGGACAGGGCCAGATACGCAGTATTTT	CASSLRGTGPDTQYF
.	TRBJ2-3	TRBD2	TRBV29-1	TGCAGCGTTGAAGACCAAACTCTAGCGGGGGGGAGCACAGATACGCAGTATTTT	CSVEDQTLAGGSTDTQYF
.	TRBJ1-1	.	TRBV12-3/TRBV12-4	TGTGCCAGCAGTTTTCCTTCAGGGAACACTGAAGCTTTCTTT	CASSFPSGNTEAFF
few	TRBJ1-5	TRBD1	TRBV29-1	TGCAGCGCCCGACAGGGCCTGAATAGCAATCAGCCCCAGCATTTT	CSARQGLNSNQPQHF